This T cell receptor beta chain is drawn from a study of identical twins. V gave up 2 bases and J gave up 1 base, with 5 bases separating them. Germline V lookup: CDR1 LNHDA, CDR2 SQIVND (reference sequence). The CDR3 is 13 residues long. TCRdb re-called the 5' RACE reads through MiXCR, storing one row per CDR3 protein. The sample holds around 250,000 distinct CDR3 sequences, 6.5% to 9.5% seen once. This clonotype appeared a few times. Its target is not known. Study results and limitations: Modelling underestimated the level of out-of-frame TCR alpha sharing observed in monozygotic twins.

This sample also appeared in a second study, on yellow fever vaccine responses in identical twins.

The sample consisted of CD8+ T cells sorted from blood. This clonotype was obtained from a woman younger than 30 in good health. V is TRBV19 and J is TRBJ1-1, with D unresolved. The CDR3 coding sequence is TGTGCCAGTAGTATAAATGGGAACACTGAAGCTTTCTTT. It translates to CASSINGNTEAFF.